The TCR beta chain under discussion was sequenced for a study of blood T cells in healthy people across ages. Findings and caveats of the study: Age advanced and TCR beta diversity per million T cells fell, roughly linearly. Those diversity estimates obtained from one million T cells were thought to be underestimates. There were more naive CD4+ cells and higher diversity in long-lived donors than in aged donors.

Trimming left V 7 bases short and J 5 bases short, with 11 bases between. The CDR3 sequence is 12 residues long. Germline V gene data show CDR1 as SQVTM and CDR2 as ANQGSEA. The use of a sample-barcoded 5' primer and a J-beta primer mix characterized a second PCR of roughly 7 to 11 cycles. From the 5' RACE reads, TCRdb called clonotypes with MiXCR, one entry per CDR3 protein. Of around 1.7 million distinct CDR3 sequences in the sample, under 30% were seen once. Turning to this clonotype: Its antigen is unknown.

The source of this sequence is a woman aged 25 to 45 in good health. J is TRBJ2-2 and V is TRBV29-1, with D perhaps TRBD1 (6 bases). The sample was blood. CDR3 coding DNA: TGCAGCGGTACAGGACAGACCGGGGAGCTGTTTTTT. It translates to CSGTGQTGELFF.